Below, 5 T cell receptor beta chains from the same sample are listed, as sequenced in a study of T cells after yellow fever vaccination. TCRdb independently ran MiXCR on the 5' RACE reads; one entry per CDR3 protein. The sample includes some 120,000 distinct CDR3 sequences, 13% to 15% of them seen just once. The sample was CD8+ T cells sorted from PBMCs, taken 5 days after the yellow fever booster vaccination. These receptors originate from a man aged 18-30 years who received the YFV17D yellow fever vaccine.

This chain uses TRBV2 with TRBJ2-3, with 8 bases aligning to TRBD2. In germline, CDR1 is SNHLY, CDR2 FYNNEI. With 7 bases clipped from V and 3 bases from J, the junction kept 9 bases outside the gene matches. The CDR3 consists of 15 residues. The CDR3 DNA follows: TGTGCCAGCACTCTGTCGCGGGGGGCGACAGATACGCAGTATTTT. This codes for CASTLSRGATDTQYF.

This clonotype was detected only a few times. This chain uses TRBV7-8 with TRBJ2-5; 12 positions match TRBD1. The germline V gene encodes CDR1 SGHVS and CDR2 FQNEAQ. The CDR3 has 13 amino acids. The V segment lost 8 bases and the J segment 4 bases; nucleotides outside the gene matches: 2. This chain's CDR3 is CASLGQGAETQYF. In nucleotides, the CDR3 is TGTGCCAGCCTGGGACAGGGGGCAGAGACCCAGTACTTC.

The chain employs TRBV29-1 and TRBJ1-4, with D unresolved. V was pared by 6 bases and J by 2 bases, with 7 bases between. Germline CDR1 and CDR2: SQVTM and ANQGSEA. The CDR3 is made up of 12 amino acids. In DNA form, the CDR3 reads TGCAGCGTCTTGCGTACTAATGAAAAACTGTTTTTT. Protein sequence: CSVLRTNEKLFF.

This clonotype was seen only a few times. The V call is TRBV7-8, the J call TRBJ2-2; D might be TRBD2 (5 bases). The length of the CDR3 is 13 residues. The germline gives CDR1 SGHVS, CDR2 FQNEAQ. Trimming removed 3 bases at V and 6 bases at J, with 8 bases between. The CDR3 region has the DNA TGTGCCAGCAGCTTCGGGGAGCCCGGGGAGCTGTTTTTT. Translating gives CASSFGEPGELFF. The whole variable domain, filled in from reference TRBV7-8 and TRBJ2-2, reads GAGVSQSPRYKVAKRGQDVALRCDPISGHVSLFWYQQALGQGPEFLTYFQNEAQLDKSGLPSDRFFAERPEGSVSTLKIQRTQQEDSAVYLCASSFGEPGELFFGEGSRLTVL.

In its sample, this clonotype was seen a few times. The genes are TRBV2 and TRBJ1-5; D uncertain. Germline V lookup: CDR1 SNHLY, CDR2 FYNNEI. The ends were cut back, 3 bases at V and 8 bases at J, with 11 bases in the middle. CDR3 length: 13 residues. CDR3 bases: TGTGCCAGCAGTGAGGAGGGCTCAAAGCCCCAGCATTTT. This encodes CASSEEGSKPQHF.